Each of the 10 T cell receptor beta chains below was sequenced from the same sample in a study of blood T cell repertoires in COVID-19. Measured with immunoSEQ multiplex PCR; TCRdb has only the in-frame clones, and not every one. The sample consists of tens of thousands of clones, roughly 83% of them appearing once. The specimen was peripheral blood. The receptors were gathered from a human donor in a cohort sampled during active COVID-19.

The rearrangement links TRBV19 to TRBJ2-7; TRBD2 might be the D (5 bases). Germline CDR1 is LNHDA and CDR2 is SQIVND (reference sequence). V was cut by 3 bases and J by 6 bases, with 15 bases left in between. The CDR3 is made up of 14 amino acids. The CDR3 region is CASSMSPARGEQYF. CDR3 DNA sequence: TGTGCCAGTAGTATGAGCCCCGCCCGGGGCGAGCAGTACTTC. Together with reference TRBV19 and TRBJ2-7, the CDR3 gives the full variable domain: DGGITQSPKYLFRKEGQNVTLSCEQNLNHDAMYWYRQDPGQGLRLIYYSQIVNDFQKGDIAEGYSVSREKKESFPLTVTSAQKNPTAFYLCASSMSPARGEQYFGPGTRLTVT.

J is TRBJ1-4 and V is TRBV28; TRBD1 might be the D (5 bases). The V gene lost 8 bases and the J gene lost 4 bases, with 14 bases spanning the gap. The CDR3 spans 14 residues. Germline CDR1 MDHEN, CDR2 SYDVKM. CDR3 coding DNA: TGTGCCAGCCACCGCGGGGGGTTTAATGAAAAACTGTTTTTT. Its translation: CASHRGGFNEKLFF.

This clone was seen many times. J is TRBJ2-5 and V is TRBV5-1; D is unresolved. The CDR3 is made up of 14 amino acids. Trimming removed 1 base at V and 5 bases at J, with 12 bases between. Germline values: CDR1 SGHRS, CDR2 YFSETQ. CDR3 sequence reads: CASSLMGPAETQYF. CDR3 in DNA: TGCGCCAGCAGCTTGATGGGCCCCGCGGAGACCCAGTACTTC. Complete variable domain (other parts from reference TRBV5-1 and TRBJ2-5): KAGVTQTPRYLIKTRGQQVTLSCSPISGHRSVSWYQQTPGQGLQFLFEYFSETQRNKGNFPGRFSGRQFSNSRSEMNVSTLELGDSALYLCASSLMGPAETQYFGPGTRLLVL.

The chain carries TRBV6-5 and TRBJ1-1; D ambiguous. Looked up from germline, CDR1 is MNHEY and CDR2 is SVGAGI. The CDR3 sequence is 13 residues long. The germline V and J ends were trimmed by 8 bases and 5 bases, with 15 bases remaining between them. This CDR3 reads CASEGRGQTEAFF. DNA of the CDR3: TGTGCCAGCGAAGGCCGAGGCCAAACTGAAGCTTTCTTT.

This chain joins TRBV10-3 and TRBJ1-4; TRBD1 agrees at 11 bases. Germline V gene data show CDR1 as ENHRY and CDR2 as SYGVKD. V lost 6 bases and J lost 7; bases outside the gene matches: 4. The CDR3 has 14 residues. The DNA for the CDR3 is TGTGCCATCAGCTGGGACAGGGGGTTTGAAAAACTGTTTTTT. Translation: CAISWDRGFEKLFF.

The chain is built from TRBV27 and TRBJ2-1, with 7 bases matching TRBD2. This CDR3 is 15 amino acids long. The ends lost 1 base at V and 7 bases at J; junction bases unmatched: 7. Per germline, CDR1 MNHEY and CDR2 SMNVEV (reference sequence). The CDR3, as DNA: TGTGCCAGCAGTTTATTCGCGGGAGCAAAGAATGAGCAGTTCTTC. It translates to CASSLFAGAKNEQFF.

This clone was seen only a few times. The chain links TRBV4-1 to TRBJ2-3; the D gene is possibly TRBD2 (5 bases). The germline V gene encodes CDR1 MGHRA and CDR2 YSYEKL. This CDR3 region has 12 residues. The V end lost 1 base, the J end lost 6 bases, and 5 bases lay between the germline ends. The CDR3 loop reads CASSQGGDTQYF. CDR3 bases: TGCGCCAGCAGCCAAGGAGGGGATACGCAGTATTTT.

The chain joins TRBV2 to TRBJ2-2; 8 bases are a match to TRBD2. The CDR3 covers 17 residues. CDR1 SNHLY and CDR2 FYNNEI come from the germline V gene. V trimming: 1 base; J trimming: 1 base; junction bases outside the gene matches: 5. The DNA of the CDR3 is TGTGCCAGCAGTGAAGACGCGGCGGGAGGGAACACCGGGGAGCTGTTTTTT. It codes for CASSEDAAGGNTGELFF.

The chain is built from TRBV10-3 and TRBJ2-7; 7 nucleotides match TRBD1. The germline V gene encodes CDR1 ENHRY and CDR2 SYGVKD. The V and J ends lost 0 bases and 6 bases, in that order; junction bases with no gene match: 5. The CDR3 runs to 14 residues. CDR3 region: CAISESGTVAEQYF. In nucleotides, the CDR3 is TGTGCCATCAGTGAGTCAGGGACAGTTGCCGAGCAGTACTTC.

Only one count was recorded for this clone. The chain combines TRBV19 with TRBJ2-1; the match to TRBD2 covers 7 bases. Germline CDR1 is LNHDA and CDR2 is SQIVND (reference sequence). The length of the CDR3 is 14 residues. Trimming at V came to 3 bases and at J to 8 bases, leaving 7 bases not matched to a gene. The chain's CDR3 is CASSISLAVDEQFF. In DNA, the CDR3 is TGTGCCAGTAGTATTAGCCTAGCGGTCGATGAGCAGTTCTTC.